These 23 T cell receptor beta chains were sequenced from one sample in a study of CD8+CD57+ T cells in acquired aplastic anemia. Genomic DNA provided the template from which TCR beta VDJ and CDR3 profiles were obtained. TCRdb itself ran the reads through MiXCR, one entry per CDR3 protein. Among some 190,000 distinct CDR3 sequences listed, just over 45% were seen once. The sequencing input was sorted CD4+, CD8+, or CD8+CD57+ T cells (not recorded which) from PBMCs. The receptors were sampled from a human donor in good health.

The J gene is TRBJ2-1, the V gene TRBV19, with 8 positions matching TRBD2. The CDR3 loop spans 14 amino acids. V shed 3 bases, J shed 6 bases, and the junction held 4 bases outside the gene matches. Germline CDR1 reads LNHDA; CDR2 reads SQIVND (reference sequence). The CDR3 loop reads CASSMSGSINEQFF. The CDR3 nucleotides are TGTGCCAGTAGTATGAGCGGGAGTATCAATGAGCAGTTCTTC. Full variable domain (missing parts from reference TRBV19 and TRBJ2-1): DGGITQSPKYLFRKEGQNVTLSCEQNLNHDAMYWYRQDPGQGLRLIYYSQIVNDFQKGDIAEGYSVSREKKESFPLTVTSAQKNPTAFYLCASSMSGSINEQFFGPGTRLTVL.

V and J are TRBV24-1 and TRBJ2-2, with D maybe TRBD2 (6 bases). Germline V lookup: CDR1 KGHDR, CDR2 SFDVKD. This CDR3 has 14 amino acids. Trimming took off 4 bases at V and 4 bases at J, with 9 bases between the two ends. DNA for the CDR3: TGTGCCACCAGTGAGGCCGGGAGCACCGGGGAGCTGTTTTTT. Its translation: CATSEAGSTGELFF.

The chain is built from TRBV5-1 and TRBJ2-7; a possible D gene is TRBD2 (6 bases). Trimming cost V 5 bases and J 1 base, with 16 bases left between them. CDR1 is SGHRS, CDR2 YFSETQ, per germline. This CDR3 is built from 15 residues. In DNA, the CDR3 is TGCGCCAGCAGGTTACGTGGAGGGACTTCCTACGAGCAGTACTTC. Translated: CASRLRGGTSYEQYF.

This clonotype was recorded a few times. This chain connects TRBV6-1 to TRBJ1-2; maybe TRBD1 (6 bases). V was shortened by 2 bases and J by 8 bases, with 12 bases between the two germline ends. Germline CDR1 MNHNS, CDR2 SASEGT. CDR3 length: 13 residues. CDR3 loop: CASSEYRVTGYTF. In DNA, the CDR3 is TGTGCCAGCAGTGAATACAGGGTGACGGGCTACACCTTC.

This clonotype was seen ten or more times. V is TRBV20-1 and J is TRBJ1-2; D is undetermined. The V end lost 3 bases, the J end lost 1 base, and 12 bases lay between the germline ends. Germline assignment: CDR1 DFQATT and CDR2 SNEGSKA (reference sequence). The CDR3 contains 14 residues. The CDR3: CSASAVSNNYGYTF. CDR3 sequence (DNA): TGCAGTGCTAGTGCAGTCAGTAATAACTATGGCTACACCTTC.

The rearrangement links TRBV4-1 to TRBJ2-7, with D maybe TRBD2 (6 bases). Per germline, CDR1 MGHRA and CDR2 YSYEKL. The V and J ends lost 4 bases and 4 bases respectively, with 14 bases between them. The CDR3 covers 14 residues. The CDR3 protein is CASSPAGQAYEQYF. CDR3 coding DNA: TGCGCCAGCAGCCCCGCGGGGCAGGCTTACGAGCAGTACTTC.

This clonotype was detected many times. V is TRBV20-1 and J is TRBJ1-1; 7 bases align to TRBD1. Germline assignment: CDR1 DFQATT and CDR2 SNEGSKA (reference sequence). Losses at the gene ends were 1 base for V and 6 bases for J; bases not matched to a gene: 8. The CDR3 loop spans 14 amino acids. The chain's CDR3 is CSARGGGAIAEAFF. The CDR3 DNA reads TGCAGTGCTAGAGGAGGGGGCGCGATCGCTGAAGCTTTCTTT.

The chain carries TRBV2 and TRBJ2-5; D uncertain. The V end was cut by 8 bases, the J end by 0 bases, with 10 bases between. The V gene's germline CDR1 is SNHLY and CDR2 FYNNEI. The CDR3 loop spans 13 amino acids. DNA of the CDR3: TGTGCCAGCTCACCACCGAACCAAGAGACCCAGTACTTC. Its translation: CASSPPNQETQYF.

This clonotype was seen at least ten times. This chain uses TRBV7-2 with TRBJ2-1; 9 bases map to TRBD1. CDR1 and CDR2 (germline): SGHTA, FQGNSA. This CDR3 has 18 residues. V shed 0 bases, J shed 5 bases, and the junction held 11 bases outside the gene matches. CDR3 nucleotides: TGTGCCAGCAGCTTAGCCCTCTACAGGGGGCGGAAAAACAATGAGCAGTTCTTC. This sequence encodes CASSLALYRGRKNNEQFF.

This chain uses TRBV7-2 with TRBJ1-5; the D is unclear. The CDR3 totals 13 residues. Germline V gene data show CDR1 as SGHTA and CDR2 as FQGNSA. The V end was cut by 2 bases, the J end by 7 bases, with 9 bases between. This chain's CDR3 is CASSLIDAQPQHF. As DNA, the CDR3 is TGTGCCAGCAGCTTAATAGATGCCCAGCCCCAGCATTTT.

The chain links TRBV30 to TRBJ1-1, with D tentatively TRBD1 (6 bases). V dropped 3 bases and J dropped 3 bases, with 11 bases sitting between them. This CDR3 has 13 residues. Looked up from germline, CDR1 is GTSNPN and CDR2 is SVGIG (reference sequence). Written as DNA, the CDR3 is TGTGCCTGGAGACCAGACAGGCACACTGAAGCTTTCTTT. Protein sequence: CAWRPDRHTEAFF.

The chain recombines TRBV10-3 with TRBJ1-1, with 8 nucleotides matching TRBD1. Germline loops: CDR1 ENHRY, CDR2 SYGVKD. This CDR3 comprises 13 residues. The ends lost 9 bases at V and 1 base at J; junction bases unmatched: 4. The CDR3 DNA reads TGTGCCATGCGGGGACAGGAGAACACTGAAGCTTTCTTT. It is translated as CAMRGQENTEAFF.

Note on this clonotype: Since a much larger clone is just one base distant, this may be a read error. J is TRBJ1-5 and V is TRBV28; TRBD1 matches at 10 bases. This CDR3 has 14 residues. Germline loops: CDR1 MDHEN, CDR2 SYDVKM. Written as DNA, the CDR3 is TGTGCCTGCAGGGACGGGACAGGGGTCATGGCCCAGCATTTT. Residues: CACRDGTGVMAQHF.

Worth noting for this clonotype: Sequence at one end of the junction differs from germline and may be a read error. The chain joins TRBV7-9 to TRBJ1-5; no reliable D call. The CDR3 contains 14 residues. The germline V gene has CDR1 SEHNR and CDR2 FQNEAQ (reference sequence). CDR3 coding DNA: TGTACCAGCAGCTTAGATGGTTGGGGTAGGCCCCAGCATTTT. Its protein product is CTSSLDGWGRPQHF.

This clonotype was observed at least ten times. This chain's CDR3 is CASSGQAGLAYEQYF. For the CDR3, the DNA is TGTGCCAGCAGCGGCCAGGCGGGACTAGCCTACGAGCAGTACTTC. This rearrangement joins TRBV11-2 to TRBJ2-7; 8 bases line up with TRBD2. In germline, CDR1 is SGHAT, CDR2 FQNNGV. V lost 5 bases and J lost 2; bases outside the gene matches: 8. The CDR3 totals 15 residues.

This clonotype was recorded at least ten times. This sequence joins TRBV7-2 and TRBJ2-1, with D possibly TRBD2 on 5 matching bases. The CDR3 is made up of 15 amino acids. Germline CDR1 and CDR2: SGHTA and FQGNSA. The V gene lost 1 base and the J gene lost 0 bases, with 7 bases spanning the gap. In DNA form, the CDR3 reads TGTGCCAGCAGCTTAGTCCGGGGCTCCTACAATGAGCAGTTCTTC. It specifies CASSLVRGSYNEQFF.

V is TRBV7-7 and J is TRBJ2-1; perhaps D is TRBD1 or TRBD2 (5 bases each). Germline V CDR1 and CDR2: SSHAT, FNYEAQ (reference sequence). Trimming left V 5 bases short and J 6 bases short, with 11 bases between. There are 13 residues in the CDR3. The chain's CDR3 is CASSMRGTNEQFF. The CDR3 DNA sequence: TGTGCCAGCAGCATGAGGGGTACCAATGAGCAGTTCTTC.

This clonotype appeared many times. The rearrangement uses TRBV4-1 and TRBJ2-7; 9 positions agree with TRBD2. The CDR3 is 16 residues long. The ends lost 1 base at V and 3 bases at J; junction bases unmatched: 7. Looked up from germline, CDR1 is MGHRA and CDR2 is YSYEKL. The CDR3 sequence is CASSQASSGSLYEQYF. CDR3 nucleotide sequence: TGCGCCAGCAGCCAAGCAAGTAGCGGGAGTCTCTACGAGCAGTACTTC.

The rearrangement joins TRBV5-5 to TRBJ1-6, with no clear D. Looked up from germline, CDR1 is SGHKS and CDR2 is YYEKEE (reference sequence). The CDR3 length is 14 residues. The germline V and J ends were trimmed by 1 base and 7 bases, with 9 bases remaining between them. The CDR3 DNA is TGTGCCAGCAGCTTGAAACAGATCAATTCACCCCTCCACTTT. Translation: CASSLKQINSPLHF.

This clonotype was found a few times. The CDR3 loop is CASSLWGLEQETQYF. The CDR3 DNA reads TGTGCCAGCAGTTTATGGGGTCTGGAACAAGAGACCCAGTACTTC. The chain links TRBV28 to TRBJ2-5; D is undetermined. CDR3 length: 15 residues. Trimming stripped 0 bases from V and 2 bases from J, with 10 bases between. Germline-derived CDR1 and CDR2 are MDHEN and SYDVKM.

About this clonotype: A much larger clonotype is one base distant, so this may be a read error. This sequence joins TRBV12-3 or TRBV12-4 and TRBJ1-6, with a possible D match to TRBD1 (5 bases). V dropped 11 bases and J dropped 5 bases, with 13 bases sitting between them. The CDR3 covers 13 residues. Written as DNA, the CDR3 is TGTGCCGGCAAGGGACTGAATAATTCACCCCTCCACTTT. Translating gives CAGKGLNNSPLHF.

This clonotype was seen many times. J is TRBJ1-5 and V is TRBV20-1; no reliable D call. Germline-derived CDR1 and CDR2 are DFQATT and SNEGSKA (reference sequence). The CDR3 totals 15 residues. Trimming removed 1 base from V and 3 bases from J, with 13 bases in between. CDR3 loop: CSARGGLIDNQPQHF. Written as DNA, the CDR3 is TGCAGTGCTAGAGGTGGGCTGATCGACAATCAGCCCCAGCATTTT.

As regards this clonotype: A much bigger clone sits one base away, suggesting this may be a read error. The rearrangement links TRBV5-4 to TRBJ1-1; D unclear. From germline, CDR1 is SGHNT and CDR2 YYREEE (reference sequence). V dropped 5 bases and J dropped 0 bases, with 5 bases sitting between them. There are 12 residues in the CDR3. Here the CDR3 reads CASRILNTEAFF. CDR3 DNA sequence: TGTGCCAGCAGAATCCTGAACACTGAAGCTTTCTTT.